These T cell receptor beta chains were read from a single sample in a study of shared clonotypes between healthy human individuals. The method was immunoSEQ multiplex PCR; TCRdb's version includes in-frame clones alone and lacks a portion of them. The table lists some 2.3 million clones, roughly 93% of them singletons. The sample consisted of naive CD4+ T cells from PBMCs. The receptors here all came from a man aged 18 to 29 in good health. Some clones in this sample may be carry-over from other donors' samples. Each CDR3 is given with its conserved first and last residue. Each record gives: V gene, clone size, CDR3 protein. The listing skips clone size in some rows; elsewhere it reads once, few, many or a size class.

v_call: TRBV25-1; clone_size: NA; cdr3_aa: CASSELGYSGKETQYF
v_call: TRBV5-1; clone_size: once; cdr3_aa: CASSGDTNTGELFF
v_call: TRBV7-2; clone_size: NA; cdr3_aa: CASSLVGDTQYF
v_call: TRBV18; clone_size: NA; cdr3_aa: CASSPQGAGSSYEQYF
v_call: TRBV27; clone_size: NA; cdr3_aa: CASSRPSTDTQYF
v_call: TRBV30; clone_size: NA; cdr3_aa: CAWSVRQFYQPQHF
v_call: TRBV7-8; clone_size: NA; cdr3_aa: CASSLGGRFELFF
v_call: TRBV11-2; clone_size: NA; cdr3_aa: CASSQGQGNTIYF
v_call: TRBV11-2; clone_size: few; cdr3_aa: CASSLGNYGYTF
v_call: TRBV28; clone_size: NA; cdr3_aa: CASSFPDPSHSGPSYEQYF
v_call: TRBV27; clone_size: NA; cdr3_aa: CASSLLGELFF
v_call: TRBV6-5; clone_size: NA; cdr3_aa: CASSPKRGNTEAFF
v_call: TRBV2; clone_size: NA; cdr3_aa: CASSEQGAGGNTIYF
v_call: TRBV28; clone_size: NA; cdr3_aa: CASSTTTDTQYF
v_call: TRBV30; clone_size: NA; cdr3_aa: CAWGRINYGYTF
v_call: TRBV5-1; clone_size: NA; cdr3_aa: CASSLVVAGELFF
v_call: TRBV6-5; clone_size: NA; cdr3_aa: CASRQGFSYNEQFF
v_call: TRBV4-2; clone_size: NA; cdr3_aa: CASSRPDRDNNEQFF